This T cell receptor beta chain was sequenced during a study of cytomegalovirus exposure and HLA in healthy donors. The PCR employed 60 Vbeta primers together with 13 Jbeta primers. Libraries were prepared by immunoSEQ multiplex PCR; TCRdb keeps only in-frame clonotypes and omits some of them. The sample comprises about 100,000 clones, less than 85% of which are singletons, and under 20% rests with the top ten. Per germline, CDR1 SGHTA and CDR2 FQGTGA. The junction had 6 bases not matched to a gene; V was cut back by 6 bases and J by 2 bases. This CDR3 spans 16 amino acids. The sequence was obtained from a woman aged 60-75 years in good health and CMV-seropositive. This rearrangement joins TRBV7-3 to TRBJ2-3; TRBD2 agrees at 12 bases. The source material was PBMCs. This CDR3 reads CASSFGLAGITDTQYF. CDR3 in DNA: TGTGCCAGCAGTTTTGGACTAGCGGGGATCACAGATACGCAGTATTTT.